Given below is one TCR beta chain in context. No cognate antigen has been identified for it. No clone much larger than this one lies a single base away; base qualities are absent. The cohort consisted of 650 to 850 healthy bone marrow donors. At the time of sampling, all cohort members were nominally healthy, though unrecorded immune exposures were likely present. The donor was CMV seropositive and was included in the group of 270 or so seropositive cohort members. Each donor provided a peripheral blood sample, and peripheral blood mononuclear cells were used for TCR beta sequencing. The Qiagen DNeasy Blood Extraction Kit was used to extract genomic DNA from the blood cell samples. These data are taken from a study of cytomegalovirus exposure and HLA in healthy donors (dated by TCRdb to the late 2010s). The study in broad terms: An earlier analysis of 587 of the donors reported 276 Gb of sequence data and 117 million unique TCR beta sequences obtained from around 180 million T cells. Around 300 gigabases of sequencing data and approximately 85 million unique TCR sequences were included in an early release covering 550 to 650 HLA-typed donors. Of the 300 to 450 genotyped donors, approximately 83% fell in the genetic ancestry cluster associated with self-reported Caucasian donors. The study aimed to test whether cataloging public T cell receptors could reveal signatures of past pathogen exposure. The T cell repertoires of 666 subjects were profiled by immunosequencing and related to cytomegalovirus serostatus. A separate validation cohort of roughly 120 different subjects was used in addition to the roughly 700-subject first cohort. The study combined high-throughput TCR immunosequencing, statistical association of individual TCRs with disease status, and machine learning to predict cytomegalovirus infection status. In a later analysis, previously published TCR beta repertoires from 666 donors were re-analyzed and high-resolution HLA genotyping was added so that TCR occurrence patterns could be studied. Rather than using new phenotypic data, the later analysis identified candidate immune exposures from TCR beta sequences and from how often those sequences occurred across donors. To decide whether each TCR beta V gene segment behaved as functional or pseudogenic, an earlier analysis of approximately 600 of the donors relied on high-throughput TCR beta sequencing. Donor age, sex, ethnicity and CMV serostatus were collected together with the repertoire data. Genome-wide SNP genotypes for about three fifths of the roughly 670 donors were used in a later genetic analysis, which treated that subset as a discovery cohort. All discovery cohort repertoires had been generated on a single sequencing platform. Both class I and class II loci were covered by HLA typing, at four-digit resolution. The number of typed donors differed by locus: about 629-630 for A, B, C, DRB1 and DQB1; some 540 for DQA1; approximately 610 for DPA1; and roughly 490 for DPB1. Roughly five DR-DQ haplotypes were handled as single units for association and clustering because linkage in the cohort was strong. Among approximately 370 genotyped donors of the cohort, an average of approximately 220,000 unique TCR beta nucleotide sequences was sequenced per donor, of which roughly 17% were non-productive. Study-wide findings and limitations: According to a later analysis, most CMV-associated TCR beta chains appeared to be HLA-restricted, and the HLA associations seemed to be driven largely by CMV exposure. The authors suggested that the approach could potentially be extended to other disease states and immunological phenotypes. Some IMGT-functional V segments, including TRBV6-2 and TRBV6-3, could not be distinguished by the 87-base-pair reads and were therefore excluded. Because counts were too low, some 16 rarely observed V segments, including chromosome 9 orphons, were excluded from the earlier analysis of some 540 of the donors. According to a later analysis, parvovirus B19, influenza, CMV and Epstein-Barr virus appeared linked to several top co-occurrence clusters. An earlier analysis of around 600 of the donors showed that most TCR beta V segments appeared in productive rearrangements either about 90% or about 30% of the time, which broadly matched IMGT annotations. In a later analysis, the rate of TCR association differed among HLA loci, with DRB1 alleles having the most associated TCRs and HLA-C alleles having the fewest. For the cohort, immune exposure information was limited to CMV serostatus. When HLA alleles, especially DR and DQ, strongly co-occurred, TCR associations were difficult to assign to individual alleles. Compared with the roughly 670-donor mean, donors in an Asian-associated ancestry cluster had fewer N-insertions in productive TCRs, according to a later genetic analysis. Linkage disequilibrium might explain the correlated functional status among segregating V segments, but an unknown experimental factor could not be ruled out. In a later genetic analysis, a missense DCLRE1C variant was associated with V-gene and J-gene trimming of TCR beta chains, and the association was replicated in an independent cohort. The study listed 164 TCR beta chains as associated with cytomegalovirus. A cluster of highly shared sequence variants was judged likely to be a technical artifact of the sequencing pipeline. A few of the identified cytomegalovirus-associated TCR beta chains were confirmed in vitro to be specific for cytomegalovirus antigens. A further reported finding was that TCR beta sequences accurately predicted the HLA-A and HLA-B alleles for most subjects in the first cohort. The presence/absence analyses assumed that sequencing depth was roughly uniform across donors, and that assumption may not be true. While some public TCRs were present in many individuals, most TCR sequences turned up only very rarely across donors. In a later analysis, HLA-associated TCR beta chains were found to be more clonally expanded and to have lower generation probabilities than equally common non-associated chains. Because HLA typing was missing for some donors at each locus, association tests included only the typed subset. This cohort had only TCR beta chains sequenced, and the lack of alpha or paired-chain data limited which features could be detected. Cytomegalovirus status was reported to be diagnosed by the classifier with high specificity and sensitivity in both the original and validation cohorts. At a false discovery rate of 0.05, a later analysis linked 16,951 TCR beta sequences to specific HLA alleles.

Library generation was performed with the immunoSEQ multiplex PCR assay. For the multiplex PCR, a mixture combining 60 forward primers for TCR Vbeta segments and 13 reverse primers for TCR Jbeta segments was used. The CDR3 region of rearranged TCR beta genes was amplified from genomic DNA by a multiplex PCR assay. On the Illumina HiSeq System, the amplified TCR beta libraries were sequenced as 87-base-pair reads. Per the authors' processing: Across the 600 to 700 repertoires, a later analysis counted around 80 million unique TCR beta chains, approximately 10 million of which were shared by at least two donors. Raw reads were error-corrected and collapsed into unique sequences with a nearest-neighbor algorithm that merged closely related sequences to remove PCR and sequencing errors. V, D and J gene segments were assigned by aligning CDR3 sequences to IMGT reference sequences. For a sequence to be retained, a match of at least six nucleotides to both a V gene segment and a J gene segment was required. Rearrangements were classified as productive when the CDR3 lacked stop codons and remained in frame with V and J, and all other rearrangements were classified as non-productive. CDR3 was defined by IMGT convention, running from the second conserved V-encoded cysteine to the conserved J-encoded phenylalanine. The earlier analysis of 550 to 650 of the donors excluded any sequence lacking an unambiguous match to a single V gene segment. In an earlier analysis of several hundred of the donors, V segments were called functional above 56.7% productive rearrangements and were called segregating when the between-donor standard deviation exceeded 5%. A statistical classification framework was built to diagnose cytomegalovirus status from the catalog of TCR beta chain sequences. In a later analysis, TCR nucleotide sequences were compared against IMGT/GENE-DB human TR gene sequences so that V and J genes could be assigned. A later analysis assigned CDR3 sequences and most-parsimonious VDJ recombination scenarios with the TCRdist pipeline. A later analysis defined each TCR beta chain by its CDR3 amino acid sequence plus V-gene family, and excluded reads lacking a unique V-gene family. To address suspected cross-contamination and a sequencing artifact, a later analysis removed 592 highly shared, low-generation-probability nucleotide sequences. In a later analysis, a clonal expansion index for each public chain was calculated from normalized within-repertoire ranks of inferred template counts. A later analysis computed generation probabilities with a VDJ recombination model fitted to out-of-frame rearrangements, and checked the results against IGoR. In a later analysis, TCR-TCR, TCR-HLA and TCR-CMV co-occurrence was scored with hypergeometric tests, and a repertoire-size bias correction was applied to TCR pairs. In a later analysis, false discovery rates were estimated by permuting HLA or CMV assignments 20 times. In a later analysis, co-occurring TCRs were grouped with DBSCAN, and TCRdist sequence similarity was added when clustering was performed within HLA-allele-positive subsets. For co-occurrence clustering, repertoires with fewer than 30,000 or more than 120,000 public chains were excluded, along with four to six repertoires with anomalous nucleotide sharing. TCRdb carries this immuneACCESS record with in-frame sequences only. Its versions omit some clonotypes, under half of them owing to an unresolved V gene in the studies checked, with the rest unexplained. D and trimming were read from the DNA, whereas the V and J calls and clone size are those reported in that table. The sample has roughly 54,000 clones on record, about 70% of them singletons. The top ten constitute approximately 19% of the sample.

CDR3 length: 15 amino acids, cysteine to phenylalanine. The CDR3 DNA has 45 bases and is translated from base 1. The germline V gene (reference sequence) specifies LNHDA as CDR1 and SQIVND as CDR2. The germline V and J ends show losses of 3 bases and 6 bases respectively, and no gene match explains 9 bases of the junction. Sequencing was carried out using PBMCs. The receptor comes from an older woman in good health and CMV-seropositive. The V and J genes are TRBV19 and TRBJ2-7; TRBD1 lines up with 9 middle nucleotides. The DNA sequence follows: TGTGCCAGTAGTATGTCGGGACAGGGAAGTTTCGAGCAGTACTTC. It codes for CASSMSGQGSFEQYF. Joined to the reference TRBV19 and TRBJ2-7 proteins, this CDR3 gives the full variable domain: DGGITQSPKYLFRKEGQNVTLSCEQNLNHDAMYWYRQDPGQGLRLIYYSQIVNDFQKGDIAEGYSVSREKKESFPLTVTSAQKNPTAFYLCASSMSGQGSFEQYFGPGTRLTVT.